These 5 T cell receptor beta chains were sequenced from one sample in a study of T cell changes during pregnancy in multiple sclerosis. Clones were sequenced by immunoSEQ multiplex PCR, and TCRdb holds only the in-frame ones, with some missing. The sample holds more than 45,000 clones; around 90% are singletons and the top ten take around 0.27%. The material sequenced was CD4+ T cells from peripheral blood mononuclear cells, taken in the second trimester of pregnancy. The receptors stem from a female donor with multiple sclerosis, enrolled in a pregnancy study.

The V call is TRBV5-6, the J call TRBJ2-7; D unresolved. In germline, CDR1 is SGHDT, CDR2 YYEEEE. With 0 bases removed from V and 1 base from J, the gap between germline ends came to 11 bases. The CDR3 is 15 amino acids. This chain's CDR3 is CASSLDPTGSYEQYF. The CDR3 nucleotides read TGTGCCAGCAGCTTGGATCCGACGGGTTCCTACGAGCAGTACTTC.

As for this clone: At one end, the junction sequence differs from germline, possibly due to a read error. This CDR3 reads CASRIGGPGQGTGELFF. The CDR3 nucleotides are TGTGCCAGTAGGATAGGGGGGCCGGGACAGGGGACCGGGGAGCTGTTTTTT. The V gene is TRBV19, the J gene TRBJ2-2; 10 nucleotides align to TRBD1. CDR3 length: 17 amino acids. CDR1 LNHDA and CDR2 SQIVND come from the germline V gene (reference sequence).

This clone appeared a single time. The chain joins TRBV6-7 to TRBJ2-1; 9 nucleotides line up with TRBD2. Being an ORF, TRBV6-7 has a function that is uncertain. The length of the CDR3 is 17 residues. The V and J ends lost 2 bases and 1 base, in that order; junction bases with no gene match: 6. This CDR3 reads CASSYKAGGGSYNEQFF. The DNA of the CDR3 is TGTGCCAGCAGTTACAAGGCGGGAGGGGGGTCCTACAATGAGCAGTTCTTC.

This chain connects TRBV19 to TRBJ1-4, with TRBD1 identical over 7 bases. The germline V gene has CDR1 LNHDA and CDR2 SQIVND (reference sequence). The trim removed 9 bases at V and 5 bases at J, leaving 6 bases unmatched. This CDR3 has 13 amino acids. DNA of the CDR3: TGTGCCAGCAGGGACAGACAAAATGAAAAACTGTTTTTT. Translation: CASRDRQNEKLFF.

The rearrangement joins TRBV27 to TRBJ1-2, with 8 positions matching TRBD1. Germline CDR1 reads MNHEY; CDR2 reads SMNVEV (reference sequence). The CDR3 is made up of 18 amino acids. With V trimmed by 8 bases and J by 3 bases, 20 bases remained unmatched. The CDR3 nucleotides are TGTGCCAGCGGAAATAACCGGGACAGGAGCCACTGGGACTATGGCTACACCTTC. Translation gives CASGNNRDRSHWDYGYTF.